The subject of this entry is one T cell receptor (beta chain). V shed 6 bases and J shed 0 bases, with 7 bases lying between them. The CDR3 is 13 amino acids. Germline CDR1 MNHEY, CDR2 SVGAGI. This entry comes from a study of blood T cell repertoires in COVID-19. Study-level background: Sites across the United States, Italy and Spain contributed samples from acute and convalescent COVID-19. T cells, B-cell-depleted T cells, or PBMCs supplied cDNA or gDNA.

Under the authors' procedure: Estimation of nucleated cell counts relied on the amplification of reference gene primers. TCRdb keeps only in-frame clones here, not all; method: immunoSEQ multiplex PCR. V and J calls and clone size are copied from that table; D and trimming were computed from the DNA. Of 140,000 to 150,000 clones listed, roughly 88% are singletons. The receptor was derived from a woman aged 45-59 years with acute or convalescent COVID-19. The sequencing input was peripheral blood. The chain recombines TRBV6-5 with TRBJ2-3; perhaps TRBD1 as D (5 bases). This CDR3 is CASRRQSTDTQYF. The CDR3 DNA sequence: TGTGCCAGCAGACGACAGAGCACAGATACGCAGTATTTT.